This paragraph covers one TCR beta chain sequence. The target antigen is unknown. The data stem from a study of CD8 T cells in ankylosing spondylitis. With molecular barcodes, quantitative 5'-RACE was used to make the TCR beta libraries. TCRdb re-derived calls from the 5' RACE reads in MiXCR, one entry per CDR3 protein. There are under 850,000 distinct CDR3 sequences in the sample; 15% to 20% occur only once, and about 20% lies in the top ten. General observations from the study: The clones that were linked to disease were reported to be significantly enriched in matched synovial fluid samples from ankylosing spondylitis patients. A TCR beta motif of eight highly homologous variants appeared characteristic of ankylosing spondylitis blood. A subset of motif variants has previously been described in the synovial fluid and blood of reactive arthritis.

V was shortened by 7 bases and J by 0 bases, with 13 bases between the two germline ends. This CDR3 is 14 amino acids long. The germline V gene encodes CDR1 SGHRS and CDR2 YFSETQ. The TCR sequence derives from a male donor with ankylosing spondylitis. The chain links TRBV5-1 to TRBJ1-1, with unresolved D. Sequenced material: blood, either unsorted or a sorted T cell fraction (not recorded which). As DNA, the CDR3 is TGCGCCAGCTCGGACGCGGCCATGAACACTGAAGCTTTCTTT. Residues: CASSDAAMNTEAFF.